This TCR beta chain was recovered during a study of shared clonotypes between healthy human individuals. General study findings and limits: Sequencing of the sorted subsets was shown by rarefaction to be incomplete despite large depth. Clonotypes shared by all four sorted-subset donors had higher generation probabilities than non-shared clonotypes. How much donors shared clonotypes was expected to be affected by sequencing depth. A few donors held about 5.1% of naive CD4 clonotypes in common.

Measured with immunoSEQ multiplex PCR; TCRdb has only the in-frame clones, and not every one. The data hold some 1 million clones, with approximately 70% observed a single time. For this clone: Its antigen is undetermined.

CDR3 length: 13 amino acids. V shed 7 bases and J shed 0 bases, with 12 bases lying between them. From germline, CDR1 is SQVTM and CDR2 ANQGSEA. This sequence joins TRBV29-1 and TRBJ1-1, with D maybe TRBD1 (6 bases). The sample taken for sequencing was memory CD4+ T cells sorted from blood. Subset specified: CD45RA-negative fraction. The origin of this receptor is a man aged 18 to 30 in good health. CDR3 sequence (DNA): TGCAGCGGGGGGCGCGAGGTGAACACTGAAGCTTTCTTT. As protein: CSGGREVNTEAFF.